These 28 T cell receptor beta chains share one sample of origin, sequenced in a study of blood T cell repertoires in COVID-19. Measured with immunoSEQ multiplex PCR; TCRdb has only the in-frame clones, and not every one. The sample shows approximately 170,000 clones, over 75% of them seen only once. Sequencing was performed on peripheral blood. The receptors stem from a man in his 60s who had recovered from COVID-19.

This clone was recorded a few times. This rearrangement joins TRBV6-5 to TRBJ1-1; no definite D call. Trimming stripped 6 bases from V and 2 bases from J, with 16 bases between. Per germline, CDR1 MNHEY and CDR2 SVGAGI. The CDR3 loop spans 15 amino acids. CDR3 loop: CASRGLREPNTEAFF. CDR3 sequence (DNA): TGTGCCAGCAGAGGCCTCCGGGAGCCAAACACTGAAGCTTTCTTT.

This chain joins TRBV4-1 and TRBJ2-5; 9 bases are shared with TRBD2. Per the germline V gene, CDR1 is MGHRA and CDR2 is YSYEKL. The CDR3 has 15 amino acids. J gave up 3 bases and V 3 bases, and 5 bases lay outside the gene matches. CDR3 residues: CASSHSGGGEETQYF. The CDR3 coding sequence is TGCGCCAGCAGCCATAGCGGCGGGGGGGAAGAGACCCAGTACTTC.

The genes are TRBV3-1 (or the pseudogene TRBV3-2) and TRBJ2-5; no reliable D call. V lost 4 bases and J 5 bases, leaving 5 bases between the germline ends. CDR1 is LGHDT and CDR2 is YNNKEL in the germline V gene (reference sequence). The length of the CDR3 is 11 residues. CDR3 region: CASSLRETQYF. The CDR3 bases are TGTGCCAGCAGCCTCCGGGAGACCCAGTACTTC.

J is TRBJ2-7 and V is TRBV5-4, with TRBD2 matching over 9 bases. V was pared by 4 bases and J by 2 bases, with 13 bases of the junction left unmatched. CDR1 and CDR2 from the germline V gene are SGHNT and YYREEE (reference sequence). The CDR3 has 17 amino acids. CDR3 region: CASSTPAGGGQTYEQYF. The DNA of the CDR3 is TGTGCCAGCAGCACTCCGGCGGGGGGGGGACAGACCTACGAGCAGTACTTC.

The chain has TRBV7-6 and TRBJ2-3; 9 bases match TRBD1. Germline assignment: CDR1 SGHVS and CDR2 FNYEAQ. The CDR3 extends over 16 amino acids. Trimming at V came to 6 bases and at J to 4 bases, leaving 11 bases not matched to a gene. This CDR3 is CASSFKSGTGSDTQYF. CDR3 coding DNA: TGTGCCAGCAGTTTTAAATCCGGGACAGGGTCAGATACGCAGTATTTT.

The chain is built from TRBV7-2 and TRBJ2-2; 8 bases are shared with TRBD2. Germline V lookup: CDR1 SGHTA, CDR2 FQGNSA. After removal of 5 bases from V and 3 bases from J, the junction contained 11 bases not matched to a gene. The CDR3 is made up of 17 amino acids. In DNA, the CDR3 is TGTGCCAGCAGCCCCCCCGGGGGGGAGGGTCACACCGGGGAGCTGTTTTTT. Protein sequence: CASSPPGGEGHTGELFF.

The J gene is TRBJ2-2, the V gene TRBV5-1; D not certain. The V gene lost 3 bases and the J gene lost 0 bases, with 12 bases spanning the gap. This CDR3 has 16 amino acids. Germline CDR1 is SGHRS and CDR2 is YFSETQ. CDR3 sequence reads: CASSSPPTANTGELFF. The DNA for the CDR3 is TGCGCCAGCAGCTCCCCCCCTACAGCGAACACCGGGGAGCTGTTTTTT.

V and J are TRBV6-2 or TRBV6-3 and TRBJ1-1; no reliable D call. The germline V gene has CDR1 MNHEY and CDR2 SVGEGT. The CDR3 is made up of 16 amino acids. V was shortened by 3 bases and J by 2 bases, with 16 bases between the two germline ends. Here the CDR3 reads CASSYPLGGRNTEAFF. DNA for the CDR3: TGTGCCAGCAGTTATCCCCTCGGCGGTCGTAACACTGAAGCTTTCTTT.

This clone turned up a few times. The chain uses TRBV19 and TRBJ2-1; no definite D call. Trimming removed 6 bases at V and 4 bases at J, with 19 bases between. In germline, CDR1 is LNHDA, CDR2 SQIVND (reference sequence). The CDR3 totals 16 residues. The CDR3 is CASRGGSVVRYNEQFF. The DNA for the CDR3 is TGTGCCAGTAGGGGTGGTTCGGTGGTGAGGTACAATGAGCAGTTCTTC.

The chain recombines TRBV7-2 with TRBJ1-2; possibly TRBD1 for D (5 bases). CDR1 and CDR2 from the germline V gene are SGHTA and FQGNSA. The V and J ends lost 1 base and 8 bases respectively, with 20 bases between them. CDR3 size: 16 residues. The CDR3 DNA follows: TGTGCCAGCAGCTTAGACGGCAGGGCGGGAGCAGGCGGCTACACCTTC. Its protein product is CASSLDGRAGAGGYTF.

This clone was picked up a small number of times. The J gene is TRBJ2-1, the V gene TRBV10-3, with 10 bases lining up with TRBD2. The CDR3 loop spans 14 amino acids. The V segment lost 9 bases and the J segment 6 bases; nucleotides outside the gene matches: 8. CDR1 and CDR2 from the germline V gene are ENHRY and SYGVKD. CDR3 in amino acids: CAMAARLAGNEQFF. CDR3 in DNA: TGTGCCATGGCGGCCCGACTAGCGGGCAATGAGCAGTTCTTC.

The rearrangement uses TRBV7-8 and TRBJ2-1; 7 bases map to TRBD1. The V and J ends lost 5 bases and 0 bases, in that order; junction bases with no gene match: 7. The CDR3 has 16 residues. CDR1 is SGHVS and CDR2 is FQNEAQ in the germline V gene. CDR3 in amino acids: CASSRDRLGSYNEQFF. CDR3 nucleotides: TGTGCCAGCAGCCGGGACAGACTTGGCTCCTACAATGAGCAGTTCTTC.

CDR3: CASSLAGGSDTQYF. DNA for the CDR3: TGTGCCAGCAGCTTAGCGGGGGGGAGCGATACGCAGTATTTT. V and J are TRBV11-3 and TRBJ2-3, with TRBD2 identical over 8 bases. CDR3 size: 14 residues. V lost 1 base, J lost 6 bases, and 3 bases stayed unmatched. Per germline, CDR1 SGHNT and CDR2 YENEEA.

The chain is built from TRBV3-1 (or the pseudogene TRBV3-2) and TRBJ2-7; 8 bases fit TRBD2. This CDR3 spans 14 amino acids. Germline loops: CDR1 LGHDT, CDR2 YNNKEL (reference sequence). Germline trimming cut 5 bases from V and 3 bases from J; bases unmatched to any gene: 6. CDR3 coding DNA: TGTGCCAGCAGCGAGGGCGGGGGGAACTACGAGCAGTACTTC. It yields the protein CASSEGGGNYEQYF.

The V call is TRBV2, the J call TRBJ1-1; D is undetermined. CDR3 length: 13 residues. Germline CDR1 SNHLY, CDR2 FYNNEI. Trimming took off 4 bases at V and 6 bases at J, with 12 bases between the two ends. CDR3 protein: CASSAEGVAEAFF. CDR3 DNA sequence: TGTGCCAGCAGTGCGGAGGGTGTCGCTGAAGCTTTCTTT. The full variable domain, rest sourced from reference TRBV2 and TRBJ1-1, is EPEVTQTPSHQVTQMGQEVILRCVPISNHLYFYWYRQILGQKVEFLVSFYNNEISEKSEIFDDQFSVERPDGSNFTLKIRSTKLEDSAMYFCASSAEGVAEAFFGQGTRLTVV.

V is TRBV5-6 and J is TRBJ1-1, with D maybe TRBD1 (6 bases). Germline-derived CDR1 and CDR2 are SGHDT and YYEEEE. Trimming took 0 bases from V and 4 from J, leaving 7 bases between them. CDR3 length: 13 amino acids. CDR3 in DNA: TGTGCCAGCAGCTTGGGAGGGGGCACTGAAGCTTTCTTT. Translation: CASSLGGGTEAFF.

V and J are TRBV14 and TRBJ1-2; possible D gene TRBD1, 5 bases. The germline V gene has CDR1 SGHDN and CDR2 FVKESK. The CDR3 covers 16 residues. Trimming took off 6 bases at V and 5 bases at J, with 22 bases between the two ends. The CDR3 region has the DNA TGTGCCAGCAGTCGTTCTCGGGGAGGGGCACTTTATGGCTACACCTTC. It translates to CASSRSRGGALYGYTF.

The V call is TRBV10-3, the J call TRBJ1-5; TRBD1 is a possible D gene (6 bases). The CDR3 consists of 15 residues. V lost 10 bases to trimming and J lost 2 bases, with 18 bases between them. CDR1 and CDR2 (germline): ENHRY, SYGVKD. The DNA for the CDR3 is TGTGCCACCCTACCCCACAGGGCGGGCAATCAGCCCCAGCATTTT. This codes for CATLPHRAGNQPQHF.

V usage is TRBV19 and J usage is TRBJ1-1; D ambiguous. Per the germline V gene, CDR1 is LNHDA and CDR2 is SQIVND (reference sequence). The CDR3 is 14 residues long. Trimming removed 5 bases at V and 4 bases at J, with 14 bases between. The chain's CDR3 is CASSVAGLGTEAFF. CDR3 nucleotides: TGTGCCAGTAGTGTAGCGGGTCTCGGCACTGAAGCTTTCTTT.

The V gene is TRBV24-1, the J gene TRBJ2-1; tentative D call: TRBD1 (8 bases). Germline-derived CDR1 and CDR2 are KGHDR and SFDVKD. V lost 1 base, J lost 9 bases, and 18 bases lay in between. This CDR3 contains 16 residues. CDR3 sequence: CATSDLTGGGQGEQFF. The CDR3 DNA reads as TGTGCCACCAGTGATTTAACAGGGGGGGGGCAGGGTGAGCAGTTCTTC.

CDR3 sequence reads: CASSIDLTGDNADTQYF. The DNA for the CDR3 is TGTGCCAGTAGTATAGACCTGACAGGGGACAACGCAGATACGCAGTATTTT. The rearrangement joins TRBV19 to TRBJ2-3, with TRBD1 matching 8 bases. The J segment lost 4 bases and the V segment lost 0 bases, leaving 9 bases of the junction unmatched. CDR3 length: 17 residues. Germline V lookup: CDR1 LNHDA, CDR2 SQIVND (reference sequence).

The chain has TRBV21-1 and TRBJ1-1; the D segment call TRBD1 is taken from the table without a DNA check. TRBV21-1 is a documented pseudogene. The CDR3 totals 20 residues. The chain's CDR3 is CASSNSLRQEKARMNTEAFF. The CDR3 DNA sequence: TGTGCCAGCAGCAACTCCCTTAGACAGGAAAAGGCGCGCATGAACACTGAAGCTTTCTTT.

The V call is TRBV7-2, the J call TRBJ1-5, with 7 bases lining up with TRBD1. The ends lost 5 bases at V and 2 bases at J; junction bases unmatched: 6. Germline V gives CDR1 SGHTA, CDR2 FQGNSA. The CDR3 loop spans 15 amino acids. DNA of the CDR3: TGTGCCAGCAGCCTCAACGGACAGGGCAATCAGCCCCAGCATTTT. This sequence encodes CASSLNGQGNQPQHF.

The V gene is TRBV2, the J gene TRBJ2-3, with no clear D. Germline-derived CDR1 and CDR2 are SNHLY and FYNNEI. CDR3 length: 13 residues. V was trimmed by 4 bases and J by 5 bases, leaving 10 bases between them. CDR3 sequence reads: CASSVLHGDTQYF. The CDR3 DNA reads as TGTGCCAGCAGTGTACTTCACGGAGATACGCAGTATTTT.

The chain combines TRBV28 with TRBJ1-3, with D possibly TRBD1 on 6 matching bases. Trimming took 5 bases from V and 2 from J, leaving 16 bases between them. The germline V gene encodes CDR1 MDHEN and CDR2 SYDVKM. The CDR3 extends over 16 amino acids. The CDR3: CASSSDRFGTGNTIYF. Written as DNA, the CDR3 is TGTGCCAGCAGTAGCGACAGGTTCGGCACTGGAAACACCATATATTTT.

The chain employs TRBV6-5 and TRBJ2-1; TRBD2 aligns across 10 bases. Germline V lookup: CDR1 MNHEY, CDR2 SVGAGI. This CDR3 spans 14 amino acids. Trimming removed 9 bases from V and 6 bases from J; junction bases left unmatched: 8. CDR3 nucleotide sequence: TGTGCCAGTCAAGCGGGGGGGCTCCCCAATGAGCAGTTCTTC. Amino acid sequence: CASQAGGLPNEQFF.

This chain joins TRBV6-5 and TRBJ1-2, with 10 nucleotides matching TRBD1. The germline V gene has CDR1 MNHEY and CDR2 SVGAGI. This CDR3 has 14 amino acids. J lost 4 bases, V lost 6 bases, and 5 bases had no gene match. The CDR3 region has the DNA TGTGCCAGCAGCCGGACAGGGGGGAGCTATGGCTACACCTTC. The encoded protein is CASSRTGGSYGYTF.

The rearrangement uses TRBV2 and TRBJ1-2, with 7 bases identical to TRBD1. Germline CDR1 SNHLY, CDR2 FYNNEI. The ends lost 7 bases at V and 7 bases at J; junction bases unmatched: 12. The CDR3 is 14 amino acids. The CDR3 spells CASNSRQGGGGYTF. The CDR3 DNA reads TGTGCCAGCAACTCTCGGCAGGGGGGAGGTGGCTACACCTTC.